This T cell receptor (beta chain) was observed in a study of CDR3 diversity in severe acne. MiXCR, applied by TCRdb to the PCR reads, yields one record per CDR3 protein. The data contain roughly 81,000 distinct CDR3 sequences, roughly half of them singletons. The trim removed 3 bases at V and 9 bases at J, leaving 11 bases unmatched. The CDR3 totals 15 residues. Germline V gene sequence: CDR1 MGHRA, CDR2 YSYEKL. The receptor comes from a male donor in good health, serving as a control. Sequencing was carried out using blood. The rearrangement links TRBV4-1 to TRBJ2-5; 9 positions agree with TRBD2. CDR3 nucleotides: TGCGCCAGCAGCCACCGACTAGCGGATCTGGAGGCCCAGTACTTC. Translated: CASSHRLADLEAQYF.